The source of this TCR beta chain is a study of T-cell reconstitution after alpha-beta-depleted transplantation in children. Unique molecular identifiers were incorporated into the prepared TCRbeta library. TCRdb independently ran MiXCR on the PCR reads; one entry per CDR3 protein. The data contain 500,000 to 650,000 distinct CDR3 sequences, around 10% of them singletons. Per the germline V gene, CDR1 is KGHSH and CDR2 is LQKENI. With V trimmed by 3 bases and J by 1 base, 5 bases remained unmatched. This CDR3 contains 15 residues. The V gene is TRBV18, the J gene TRBJ1-1; TRBD1 matches 7 bases. This clonotype was sampled from a female patient aged 2-15 years who had a stem cell transplant for aplastic anemia, so the T cells may come from the graft donor. Material: PBMCs, mostly from graft donor cells, obtained 180 days after TCRalphabeta/CD19-depleted stem cell transplant. The CDR3 bases are TGTGCCAGCTCACCTGGACAGGAGAGGAACACTGAAGCTTTCTTT. Amino acids: CASSPGQERNTEAFF.